This T cell receptor (beta chain) was captured by sequencing in a study of T cells in Graves' hyperthyroidism and ophthalmopathy. What was amplified from RNA transcripts were TCR beta CDR3 regions. During a first-round RT-PCR of the TCR CDR3, the HTBI primer set was used. TCRdb re-called the multiplex PCR reads through MiXCR, storing one row per CDR3 protein. Of hundreds of thousands of distinct CDR3 sequences listed, approximately 15% are singletons. The CDR3 loop spans 13 amino acids. V was shortened by 2 bases and J by 5 bases, with 7 bases between the two germline ends. Germline CDR1 MNHEY, CDR2 SVGEGT.

Sequencing was carried out using blood. This chain links TRBV6-2 or TRBV6-3 with TRBJ2-1; D gene uncertain. This sequence originates from a woman aged 25 to 39 with Graves' hyperthyroidism that later progressed to Graves' ophthalmopathy. CDR3 residues: CASSYVSNNEQFF. The CDR3 DNA follows: TGTGCCAGCAGTTACGTAAGTAACAATGAGCAGTTCTTC.